A single sample is the source of the 11 T cell receptor beta chains below, sequenced in a study of CD8 T cells in ankylosing spondylitis. General observations from the study: Blood from ankylosing spondylitis patients appeared to carry a characteristic eight-variant TCR beta motif.

Using its own MiXCR run on the 5' RACE reads, TCRdb lists one record per CDR3 protein. The sample consists of hundreds of thousands of distinct CDR3 sequences, about 10% of them appearing once. Antigen specificity for these receptors is unknown. Source material: blood, either unsorted or a sorted T cell fraction (not recorded which). The receptors here all came from a male donor with ankylosing spondylitis.

In this sample, this clonotype turned up a few times. V and J are TRBV7-6 and TRBJ1-4; 7 positions agree with TRBD1. The CDR3 is 16 amino acids. V dropped 5 bases and J dropped 4; count of bases not matched to a gene: 10. Germline CDR1 SGHVS, CDR2 FNYEAQ. The CDR3 sequence is CASSARQGLSNEKLFF. The CDR3 nucleotides are TGTGCCAGCAGCGCACGACAGGGCCTGAGTAATGAAAAACTGTTTTTT.

Many counts were recorded for this clonotype. V gene TRBV4-3 combines with J gene TRBJ2-7, with 9 bases fitting TRBD1. In germline, CDR1 is LGHNA, CDR2 YSLEER. Trimming removed 3 bases from V and 6 bases from J; junction bases left unmatched: 12. The CDR3 is 16 residues long. The CDR3 region has the DNA TGCGCCAGCAGCCAGGGGAGGGACAGGGAGGGGAGCGAGCAGTACTTC. Its translation: CASSQGRDREGSEQYF.

The genes are TRBV19 and TRBJ1-5; possible D gene TRBD1, 5 bases. Trimming stripped 0 bases from V and 3 bases from J, with 12 bases between. Germline V lookup: CDR1 LNHDA, CDR2 SQIVND (reference sequence). The length of the CDR3 is 16 residues. DNA for the CDR3: TGTGCCAGTAGTATAGATGGTTTAGGGGTCAATCAGCCCCAGCATTTT. This gives the protein CASSIDGLGVNQPQHF.

This clonotype was observed a handful of times. The chain joins TRBV12-3 or TRBV12-4 to TRBJ2-2; 10 bases align to TRBD1. V shed 5 bases and J 7 bases; nucleotides not matched to a gene: 7. The CDR3 runs to 15 residues. CDR3 region: CASSPGTGEGGELFF. CDR3 DNA sequence: TGTGCCAGCAGTCCCGGGACAGGGGAGGGCGGGGAGCTGTTTTTT.

The chain employs TRBV13 and TRBJ1-2, with D maybe TRBD1 (6 bases). CDR3 size: 15 residues. Germline-derived CDR1 and CDR2 are PRHDT and FYEKMQ (reference sequence). Trimming took off 0 bases at V and 7 bases at J, with 15 bases between the two ends. DNA of the CDR3: TGTGCCAGCAGCTTAGGTCTGATACAGGGAGCTGGCTACACCTTC. As protein: CASSLGLIQGAGYTF.

This clonotype was recorded at least ten times. The genes are TRBV20-1 and TRBJ2-1; D remains ambiguous. Trimming took 2 bases from V and 7 from J, leaving 18 bases between them. There are 15 residues in the CDR3. Germline V lookup: CDR1 DFQATT, CDR2 SNEGSKA (reference sequence). The CDR3 nucleotides read TGCAGTGCTAGATATCCGGACCAAGGGTATAATGAGCAGTTCTTC. Amino acids: CSARYPDQGYNEQFF.

This clonotype occurred a few times. Here the CDR3 reads CSAFPLLAGEGSSTDTQYF. The CDR3 DNA follows: TGCAGTGCCTTCCCACTGCTAGCGGGAGAAGGTTCTAGCACAGATACGCAGTATTTT. The rearrangement links TRBV20-1 to TRBJ2-3, with 10 bases aligning to TRBD2. Trimming cost V 6 bases and J 0 bases; bases outside gene matches: 18. The CDR3 spans 19 residues. Germline values: CDR1 DFQATT, CDR2 SNEGSKA (reference sequence).

The chain's CDR3 is CASSPGTGDLDEQYF. The CDR3 DNA reads as TGTGCCAGCTCGCCCGGGACAGGGGATCTTGACGAGCAGTACTTC. The rearrangement links TRBV18 to TRBJ2-7; 10 bases fit TRBD1. Germline CDR1 reads KGHSH; CDR2 reads LQKENI. Trimming at V came to 6 bases and at J to 5 bases, leaving 10 bases not matched to a gene. This CDR3 is 15 amino acids long.

This clonotype was seen many times. The rearrangement links TRBV20-1 to TRBJ1-5, with a possible D match to TRBD1 (5 bases). Trimming stripped 4 bases from V and 9 bases from J, with 22 bases between. From germline, CDR1 is DFQATT and CDR2 SNEGSKA (reference sequence). There are 15 residues in the CDR3. CDR3 sequence reads: CSATLRPGTEMPQHF. The CDR3 nucleotides read TGCAGTGCTACACTCCGGCCCGGGACCGAGATGCCCCAGCATTTT.

In this sample, this clonotype turned up many times. The chain combines TRBV7-2 with TRBJ2-3; D is possibly TRBD2 (6 bases). Trimming pared 5 bases from V and 4 bases from J, leaving 13 bases between. The CDR3 totals 14 residues. Looked up from germline, CDR1 is SGHTA and CDR2 is FQGNSA. The CDR3 loop reads CASSRDSLSDTQYF. As DNA, the CDR3 is TGTGCCAGCAGCCGGGACTCCCTTTCAGATACGCAGTATTTT.

This sequence joins TRBV7-3 and TRBJ1-1; possible D gene TRBD1, 6 bases. Trimming pared 1 base from V and 5 bases from J, leaving 17 bases between. Germline V gene data show CDR1 as SGHTA and CDR2 as FQGTGA. The CDR3 sequence is 16 residues long. The CDR3 region is CASSLRGRQGWTEAFF. The CDR3 nucleotides are TGTGCCAGCAGCTTAAGGGGGCGGCAGGGATGGACTGAAGCTTTCTTT.